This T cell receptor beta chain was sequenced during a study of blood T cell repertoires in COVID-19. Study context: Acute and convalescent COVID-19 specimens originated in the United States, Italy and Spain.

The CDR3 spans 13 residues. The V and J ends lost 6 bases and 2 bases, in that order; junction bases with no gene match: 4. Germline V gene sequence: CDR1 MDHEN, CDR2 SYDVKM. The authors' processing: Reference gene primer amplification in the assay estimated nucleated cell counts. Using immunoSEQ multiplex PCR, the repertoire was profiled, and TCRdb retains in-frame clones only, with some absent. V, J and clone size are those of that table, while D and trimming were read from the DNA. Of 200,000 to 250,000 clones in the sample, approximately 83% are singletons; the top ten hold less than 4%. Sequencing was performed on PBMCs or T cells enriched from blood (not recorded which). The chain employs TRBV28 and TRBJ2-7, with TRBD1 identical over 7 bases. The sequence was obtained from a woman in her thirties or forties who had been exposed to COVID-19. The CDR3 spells CASRTQGPYEQYF. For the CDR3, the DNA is TGTGCCAGCAGGACACAGGGGCCCTACGAGCAGTACTTC. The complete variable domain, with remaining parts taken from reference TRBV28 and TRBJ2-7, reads DVKVTQSSRYLVKRTGEKVFLECVQDMDHENMFWYRQDPGLGLRLIYFSYDVKMKEKGDIPEGYSVSREKKERFSLILESASTNQTSMYLCASRTQGPYEQYFGPGTRLTVT.